This T cell receptor beta chain derives from a study of CD8 T cells in Susac syndrome (dated by TCRdb to about 2019). With respect to the entire study: Repertoire sequencing was used to test whether CD8+ T cell activation and differentiation in Susac syndrome was antigen driven.

In the case of this clonotype: It has no known antigen specificity. Base quality data are lacking; no much larger clone is found one base away.

The paper's findings and limits, for the study overall: The TCR sequencing and HLA analysis was acknowledged to have included a relatively small number of individuals.

RNA was extracted using the RNeasy kit, and about 0.45 to 1 microgram was reverse transcribed with random hexamers. The immunoSEQ multiplex PCR assay, which covers 54 Vbeta and 13 Jbeta segments, was used to amplify TCR beta CDR3 regions. PCR amplification bias was corrected using a synthetic template baseline for primer optimization and computational correction. The published analysis was carried out like this. Only productive sequences were kept, with reads annotated to V, D and J genes according to IMGT and analyzed in immunoSEQ Analyzer. Clonality was computed as one minus Shannon entropy normalized by log2 of the number of productive unique sequences. For each patient and control, public and private clones were evaluated within the 100 most prevalent clones. Clones were defined as Susac-specific if absent from the healthy and MS cohorts, from 1052 published viral clones and from other ImmuneACCESS disease sequences. In TCRdb, the public reads were trimmed at Q25 with fastp and aligned with MiXCR, with productive beta chains retained. Identical CDR3 proteins give one entry, which carries the most common genes and DNA. TCRdb's processing, not the authors' own work, is the source of the V and J calls. Within this sample are 150,000 or so distinct CDR3 sequences, with about 93% of them counted one time only. The ten largest clones take up 0.13% of the sample.

High-throughput TCR beta sequencing profiled peripheral blood CD8+ and CD4+ T cells from healthy donors, Susac syndrome patients and multiple sclerosis patients. The healthy donors served as controls matched for age and sex. Bulk CD8+ and CD4+ T cells were purified by magnetic negative isolation, while CD8+ TEMRA cells were enriched using FACS. Blood was collected in EDTA tubes and processed within 24 hours, with PBMCs isolated through density gradient centrifugation. PBMCs destined for TCR sequencing were cryopreserved in liquid nitrogen and later thawed in a 37 °C water bath. Purity of sorted or isolated CD4+, CD8+ and CD8+ TEMRA cells was at least 90%. V is shortened by 1 base, J by 5 bases, and the region joining them spans 3 bases. Looking up the germline V gene (reference sequence) yields CDR1 LGHDT and CDR2 YNNKEL. The CDR3 sequence holds 12 residues, the cysteine and phenylalanine included. The read is trimmed to its CDR3 DNA, 36 bases read in frame from base 1.

The specimen sequenced was CD4+ T cells from PBMCs. The TCR originated in a human donor in good health. Here the chain combines TRBV3-1 and TRBJ2-1; the D gene lacks a confident call. The CDR3 corresponds to CASSQADNEQFF. DNA sequence: TGTGCCAGCAGCCAAGCGGACAATGAGCAGTTCTTC.